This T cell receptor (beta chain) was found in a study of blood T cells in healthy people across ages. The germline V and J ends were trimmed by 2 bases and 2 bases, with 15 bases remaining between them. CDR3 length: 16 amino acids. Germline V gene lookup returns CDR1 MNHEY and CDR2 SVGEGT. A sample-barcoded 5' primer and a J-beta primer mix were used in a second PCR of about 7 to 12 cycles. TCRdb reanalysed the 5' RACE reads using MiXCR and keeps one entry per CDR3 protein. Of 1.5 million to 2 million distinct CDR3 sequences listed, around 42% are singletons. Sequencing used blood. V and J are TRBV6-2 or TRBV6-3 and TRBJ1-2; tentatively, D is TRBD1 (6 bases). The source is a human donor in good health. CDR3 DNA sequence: TGTGCCAGCAGTTACCTTCACAGGGATTGGAACTATGGCTACACCTTC. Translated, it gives CASSYLHRDWNYGYTF.